Included here is one T cell receptor beta chain sequence, with context. Its antigen remains unidentified. The germline gives CDR1 MDHEN, CDR2 SYDVKM. V dropped 4 bases and J dropped 8; count of bases not matched to a gene: 11. This CDR3 is 15 amino acids long. These data belong to a study of cytomegalovirus exposure and HLA in healthy donors. Study-wide results and caveats: It was approximately 150 TCR beta chains that were listed as cytomegalovirus-associated.

PCR was performed using 60 Vbeta and 13 Jbeta primers. Sequencing was performed with immunoSEQ multiplex PCR; in TCRdb, only in-frame clones are kept and a portion is missing. The data hold more than 80,000 clones, with around 60% observed a single time. This TCR came from a man aged 55 to 70 in good health and CMV-seronegative. The chain links TRBV28 to TRBJ1-2; 9 nucleotides line up with TRBD1. The sequencing input was PBMCs. The CDR3 sequence is CASSSRVGQGRGYTF. CDR3 bases: TGTGCCAGCAGTTCGAGGGTGGGACAGGGTCGGGGCTACACCTTC.